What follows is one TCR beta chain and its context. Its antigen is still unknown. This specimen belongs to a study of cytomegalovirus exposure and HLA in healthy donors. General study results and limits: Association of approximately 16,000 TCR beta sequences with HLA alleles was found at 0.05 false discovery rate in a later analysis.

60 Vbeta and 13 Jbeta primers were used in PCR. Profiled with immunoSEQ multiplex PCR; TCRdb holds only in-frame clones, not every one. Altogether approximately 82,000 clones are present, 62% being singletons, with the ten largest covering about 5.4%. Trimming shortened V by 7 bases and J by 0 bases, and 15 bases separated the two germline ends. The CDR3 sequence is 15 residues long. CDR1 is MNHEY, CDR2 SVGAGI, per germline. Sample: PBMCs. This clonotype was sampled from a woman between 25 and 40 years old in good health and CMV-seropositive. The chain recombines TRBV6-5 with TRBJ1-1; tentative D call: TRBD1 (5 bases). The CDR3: CASTSYRTLNTEAFF. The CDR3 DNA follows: TGTGCCAGCACTTCCTACAGGACCTTGAACACTGAAGCTTTCTTT.